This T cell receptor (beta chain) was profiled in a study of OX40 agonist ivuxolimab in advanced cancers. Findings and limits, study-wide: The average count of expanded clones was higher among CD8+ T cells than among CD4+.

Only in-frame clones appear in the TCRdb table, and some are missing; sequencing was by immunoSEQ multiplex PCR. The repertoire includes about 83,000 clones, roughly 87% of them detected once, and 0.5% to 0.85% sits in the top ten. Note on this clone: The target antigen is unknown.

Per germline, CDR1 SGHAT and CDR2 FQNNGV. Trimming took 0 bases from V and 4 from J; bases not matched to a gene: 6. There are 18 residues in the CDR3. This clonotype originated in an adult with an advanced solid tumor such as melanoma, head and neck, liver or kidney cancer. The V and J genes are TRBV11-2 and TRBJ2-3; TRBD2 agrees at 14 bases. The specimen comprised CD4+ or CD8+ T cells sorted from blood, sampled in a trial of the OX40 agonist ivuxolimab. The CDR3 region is CASSLEMTSGGAADTQYF. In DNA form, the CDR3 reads TGTGCCAGCAGCTTAGAGATGACTAGCGGGGGGGCAGCAGATACGCAGTATTTT.